These 9 T cell receptor beta chains were all obtained from the same sample, sequenced in a study of cytomegalovirus exposure and HLA in healthy donors. Both 60 Vbeta primers and 13 Jbeta primers went into the PCR. Only in-frame clones appear in the TCRdb table, and some are missing; sequencing was by immunoSEQ multiplex PCR. The data contain roughly 110,000 clones, around 85% of them singletons. Sequencing was done on a sample of PBMCs. Source of these receptors: a man aged 30 to 45 in good health and CMV-seronegative.

The genes are TRBV9 and TRBJ2-5, with D perhaps TRBD1 (5 bases). Germline CDR1 SGDLS, CDR2 YYNGEE. V dropped 3 bases and J dropped 0 bases, with 6 bases sitting between them. The CDR3 runs to 13 residues. This CDR3 reads CASSAQDQETQYF. CDR3 in DNA: TGTGCCAGCAGCGCACAGGACCAAGAGACCCAGTACTTC. The full variable domain, completed using reference TRBV9 and TRBJ2-5, is DSGVTQTPKHLITATGQRVTLRCSPRSGDLSVYWYQQSLDQGLQFLIQYYNGEERAKGNILERFSAQQFPDLHSELNLSSLELGDSALYFCASSAQDQETQYFGPGTRLLVL.

This clone was detected only once. The V call is TRBV7-3, the J call TRBJ1-1, with 8 bases matching TRBD1. V was clipped by 5 bases and J by 2 bases; unmatched bases: 4. The length of the CDR3 is 14 residues. From germline, CDR1 is SGHTA and CDR2 FQGTGA. CDR3 sequence: CASSPTGENTEAFF. As DNA, the CDR3 is TGTGCCAGCAGCCCGACAGGGGAAAACACTGAAGCTTTCTTT.

The chain employs TRBV7-9 and TRBJ2-1; 11 bases agree with TRBD2. With 5 bases clipped from V and 15 bases from J, the junction kept 18 bases outside the gene matches. The CDR3 is 16 residues long. Germline loops: CDR1 SEHNR, CDR2 FQNEAQ (reference sequence). The CDR3 DNA reads as TGTGCCAGCAGCCTACCGGGACTAGCGGAGCCCCAACGTGGGTTCTTC. It yields the protein CASSLPGLAEPQRGFF.

The genes are TRBV5-6 and TRBJ2-3; D uncertain. Per germline, CDR1 SGHDT and CDR2 YYEEEE. This CDR3 is built from 13 residues. V was clipped by 4 bases and J by 0 bases, with 6 bases between them. Written as DNA, the CDR3 is TGTGCCAGCAGCCCCGGTAGCACAGATACGCAGTATTTT. Translation gives CASSPGSTDTQYF.

This sequence joins TRBV11-3 and TRBJ1-3; TRBD1 is a possible D gene (6 bases). The CDR3 is made up of 15 amino acids. With 4 bases removed from V and 0 bases from J, the gap between germline ends came to 10 bases. Looked up from germline, CDR1 is SGHNT and CDR2 is YENEEA. The CDR3 loop is CASSSGQSSGNTIYF. CDR3 in DNA: TGTGCCAGCAGCTCCGGACAGAGCTCTGGAAACACCATATATTTT.

The rearrangement joins TRBV5-4 to TRBJ1-5; TRBD1 is a possible D gene (6 bases). Germline V gives CDR1 SGHNT, CDR2 YYREEE (reference sequence). Deletions cut 3 bases from V and 1 base from J, with 8 bases between. The CDR3 is 14 amino acids. CDR3 sequence: CASSSRGSNQPQHF. The CDR3 region has the DNA TGTGCCAGCAGCTCGAGGGGGAGCAATCAGCCCCAGCATTTT. The entire variable domain, with the rest obtained from reference TRBV5-4 and TRBJ1-5, is as follows: ETGVTQSPTHLIKTRGQQVTLRCSSQSGHNTVSWYQQALGQGPQFIFQYYREEENGRGNFPPRFSGLQFPNYSSELNVNALELDDSALYLCASSSRGSNQPQHFGDGTRLSIL.

This clone showed up just once. The genes are TRBV28 and TRBJ1-2; 10 bases match TRBD1. Trimming cost V 4 bases and J 0 bases; bases outside gene matches: 2. Germline CDR1 reads MDHEN; CDR2 reads SYDVKM. The CDR3 is 15 residues long. The CDR3 protein is CASSSDRGPNYGYTF. The CDR3 bases are TGTGCCAGCAGTTCCGACAGGGGGCCTAACTATGGCTACACCTTC.

The chain is built from TRBV5-8 and TRBJ2-1; TRBD1 aligns across 8 bases. Trimming at V came to 2 bases and at J to 8 bases, leaving 9 bases not matched to a gene. The germline CDR1 and CDR2 sequences are SGHTS and YDEGEE. The CDR3 is made up of 15 amino acids. The CDR3 here is CASSFRDRGDYEQFF. The CDR3 region has the DNA TGTGCCAGCAGCTTCCGCGACAGGGGCGATTATGAGCAGTTCTTC.

The rearrangement uses TRBV11-2 and TRBJ2-5; TRBD1 is a possible D gene (5 bases). Trimming removed 5 bases at V and 9 bases at J, with 16 bases between. The V gene's germline CDR1 is SGHAT and CDR2 FQNNGV. The CDR3 extends over 13 amino acids. The CDR3 nucleotides are TGTGCCAGCAGCAAAAGCAGGGAAGTGGCCCAGTACTTC. This gives the protein CASSKSREVAQYF.